This is a list of T cell receptor beta chains from one sample in a study of molecular identifiers for immune sequencing clone quantification. TCRdb itself ran the PCR reads through MiXCR, one entry per CDR3 protein. The top ten hold 0.85% of the sample, which has about 640,000 distinct CDR3 sequences, 20% seen once. Input material: naive CD8+ T cells from blood, with Jurkat cell RNA spiked in. These TCRs come from a human donor in good health. Some libraries in this study had Jurkat cell RNA spiked in. CDR3s include the opening cysteine and the closing phenylalanine or tryptophan. A D gene is named only where the DNA matches it firmly. Clone size appears in some rows only: once, few, many, or a class for an expanded clone.

many	TRBV29-1	TRBJ2-3	NA	CSVLQGGRTDTQYF	TGCAGCGTGTTACAGGGAGGGCGCACAGATACGCAGTATTTT
NA	TRBV6-6	TRBJ2-2	NA	CASSYIGATGELFF	TGTGCCAGCAGTTACATTGGGGCCACCGGGGAGCTGTTTTTT
many	TRBV3-1	TRBJ1-4	NA	CASSLSYNEKLFF	TGTGCCAGCAGCCTGTCCTATAATGAAAAACTGTTTTTT
many	TRBV7-2	TRBJ1-1	NA	CASSSRTDYDTEAFF	TGTGCCAGCAGCTCTCGGACAGACTACGACACTGAAGCTTTCTTT
many	TRBV29-1	TRBJ2-3	TRBD1	CSVGYTGGSTDTQYF	TGCAGCGTTGGTTATACAGGGGGTAGCACAGATACGCAGTATTTT
many	TRBV27	TRBJ1-5	NA	CASSAYSNQPQHF	TGTGCCAGCAGTGCATATAGCAATCAGCCCCAGCATTTT
few	TRBV5-8	TRBJ1-5	NA	CASSVTPRGNQPQHF	TGTGCCAGCAGCGTGACTCCCCGGGGGAATCAGCCCCAGCATTTT
many	TRBV30	TRBJ2-1	TRBD2	CAWSVPLLAGGGGIF	TGTGCCTGGAGTGTACCGTTACTAGCGGGAGGTGGCGGGATCTTC
many	TRBV7-9	TRBJ1-1	TRBD1	CASSLSGTGEAFF	TGTGCCAGCAGCTTAAGTGGGACAGGTGAAGCTTTCTTT
many	TRBV6-5	TRBJ2-3	NA	CASSYTGLGTDTQYF	TGTGCCAGCAGTTATACCGGACTCGGCACAGATACGCAGTATTTT
many	TRBV12-3/TRBV12-4	TRBJ1-1	TRBD1	CASRGQGVTEAFF	TGTGCCAGCAGGGGACAGGGGGTTACTGAAGCTTTCTTT
many	TRBV12-3/TRBV12-4	TRBJ2-1	TRBD2	CASSSPRGGLYNEQFF	TGTGCCAGCAGTTCCCCGCGGGGGGGCCTTTACAATGAGCAGTTCTTC
many	TRBV2	TRBJ2-5	NA	CASSPPRASYQETQYF	TGTGCCAGCAGTCCACCCCGGGCCTCATACCAAGAGACCCAGTACTTC
NA	TRBV12-3/TRBV12-4	TRBJ2-7	TRBD1	CASSLTDRGHYEQYF	TGTGCCAGCAGTTTAACAGACAGGGGGCATTACGAGCAGTACTTC
many	TRBV7-6	TRBJ2-7	NA	CASSPWTEHYEQYF	TGTGCCAGCAGCCCGTGGACAGAACACTACGAGCAGTACTTC
NA	TRBV4-3	TRBJ2-3	TRBD2	CASSLRLASGTDTQYF	TGCGCCAGCAGCCTCAGACTAGCGTCTGGCACAGATACGCAGTATTTT
NA	TRBV27	TRBJ1-3	TRBD1	CASRGTASGNTIYF	TGTGCCAGCAGAGGGACAGCCTCTGGAAACACCATATATTTT
many	TRBV29-1	TRBJ1-1	NA	CSAPVAGDTEAFF	TGCAGCGCTCCCGTGGCAGGCGACACTGAAGCTTTCTTT
NA	TRBV14	TRBJ1-1	TRBD1	CASSQDGARGLGAEAFF	TGTGCCAGCAGCCAAGATGGGGCCAGGGGGCTTGGCGCTGAAGCTTTCTTT
few	TRBV4-3	TRBJ1-4	TRBD1	CASSQDSAGWTGAEKLFF	TGCGCCAGCAGCCAAGATTCGGCAGGGTGGACAGGGGCTGAAAAACTGTTTTTT
few	TRBV12-3/TRBV12-4	TRBJ1-1	NA	CAGSLGGTEAFF	TGTGCCGGCAGTTTAGGCGGCACTGAAGCTTTCTTT
many	TRBV9	TRBJ2-7	NA	CASSVGDSPLAYEQYF	TGTGCCAGCAGCGTAGGTGACTCACCGCTCGCCTACGAGCAGTACTTC
many	TRBV7-8	TRBJ2-1	NA	CASSLAGDRTYNEQFF	TGTGCCAGCAGCTTAGCGGGAGACAGGACCTACAATGAGCAGTTCTTC
many	TRBV4-1	TRBJ1-5	TRBD1	CASSQQTGVQPQHF	TGCGCCAGCAGCCAACAGACAGGGGTCCAGCCCCAGCATTTT
many	TRBV5-4	TRBJ2-7	TRBD2	CASSPGLAAFSYEQYF	TGTGCCAGCAGCCCGGGACTAGCGGCCTTCTCCTACGAGCAGTACTTC
many	TRBV30	TRBJ2-3	NA	CAWARTSSTDTQYF	TGTGCCTGGGCACGCACCTCTAGCACAGATACGCAGTATTTT
many	TRBV7-2	TRBJ2-7	NA	CASSLGPAGTYEQYF	TGTGCCAGCAGCTTAGGTCCTGCGGGCACCTACGAGCAGTACTTC
NA	TRBV2	TRBJ2-1	TRBD2	CASSEGGGRVPIEQFF	TGTGCCAGCAGTGAAGGGGGCGGGAGGGTCCCTATTGAGCAGTTCTTC
many	TRBV4-3	TRBJ2-7	NA	CASSRRAGDPHEQYF	TGCGCCAGCAGCCGAAGGGCAGGGGACCCCCACGAGCAGTACTTC
many	TRBV4-1	TRBJ1-1	NA	CASSQVPQVEAEAFF	TGCGCCAGCAGCCAAGTTCCCCAGGTGGAGGCGGAAGCTTTCTTT
many	TRBV7-8	TRBJ2-3	NA	CASSLYATVKSGDTQYF	TGTGCCAGCAGCTTATACGCGACAGTAAAGTCGGGAGATACGCAGTATTTT
few	TRBV20-1	TRBJ2-7	TRBD1	CSARDTGGMYEQYF	TGCAGTGCTAGAGATACAGGGGGCATGTACGAGCAGTACTTC
few	TRBV19	TRBJ2-1	NA	CASSIVSGGGEQFF	TGTGCCAGTAGTATAGTTTCTGGAGGTGGTGAGCAGTTCTTC
NA	TRBV6-1	TRBJ2-2	NA	CASSDLTGELFF	TGTGCCAGCAGTGATCTTACCGGGGAGCTGTTTTTT
NA	TRBV4-1	TRBJ2-7	NA	CASSQISSSYEQYF	TGCGCCAGCAGCCAAATCTCCAGCTCCTACGAGCAGTACTTC
NA	TRBV7-2	TRBJ1-5	NA	CASSLFGWGTAGDQPQHF	TGTGCCAGCAGCTTATTCGGTTGGGGCACAGCGGGGGATCAGCCCCAGCATTTT
NA	TRBV27	TRBJ2-1	NA	CASSLSLSSSYNEQFF	TGTGCCAGCAGTTTATCCCTAAGTAGCTCCTACAATGAGCAGTTCTTC
many	TRBV7-9	TRBJ1-5	TRBD1	CASSDGQGHQPQHF	TGTGCCAGCAGTGACGGACAGGGACATCAGCCCCAGCATTTT
many	TRBV7-3	TRBJ2-7	TRBD2	CASSSGTSGGEQYF	TGTGCCAGCAGCTCGGGGACTAGCGGGGGCGAGCAGTACTTC
NA	TRBV7-9	TRBJ2-3	TRBD1	CASSLADRVGVDTQYF	TGTGCCAGCAGCTTAGCGGACAGGGTGGGGGTAGATACGCAGTATTTT
NA	TRBV23-1	TRBJ2-7	NA	CASSQSGPMVGEQYF	TGCGCCAGCAGTCAATCGGGGCCGATGGTCGGAGAGCAGTACTTC
many	TRBV7-6	TRBJ2-7	NA	CASSFNNYEQYF	TGTGCCAGCAGCTTCAATAACTACGAGCAGTACTTC
NA	TRBV20-1	TRBJ2-1	NA	CSAIQDNEQFF	TGCAGTGCAATTCAGGACAATGAGCAGTTCTTC
many	TRBV7-2	TRBJ2-3	TRBD1	CASSSLPGQGETDTQYF	TGTGCCAGCAGCTCACTCCCGGGACAGGGGGAAACAGATACGCAGTATTTT
few	TRBV19	TRBJ2-3	TRBD1	CASSIDRDREDTQYF	TGTGCCAGTAGTATAGACCGGGACAGGGAAGATACGCAGTATTTT
many	TRBV30	TRBJ1-1	NA	CAWSNGVLDEAFF	TGTGCCTGGAGTAACGGGGTTTTGGATGAAGCTTTCTTT
NA	TRBV20-1	TRBJ1-5	NA	CGARAVKGRGLGQPQHF	TGCGGTGCTAGAGCTGTGAAGGGCAGGGGTTTGGGTCAGCCCCAGCATTTT
many	TRBV4-3	TRBJ2-5	TRBD1	CASSQDWGQLETQYF	TGCGCCAGCAGCCAAGATTGGGGACAGCTTGAGACCCAGTACTTC
many	TRBV25-1	TRBJ2-7	NA	CATVWGAGEQYF	TGTGCCACCGTCTGGGGGGCGGGCGAGCAGTACTTC
many	TRBV9	TRBJ2-3	TRBD1	CASSTSWTGDNTDTQYF	TGTGCCAGCAGCACATCCTGGACAGGGGATAACACAGATACGCAGTATTTT
many	TRBV4-3	TRBJ2-1	NA	CASSQDRTASSYNEQFF	TGCGCCAGCAGCCAAGATCGGACGGCGAGCTCCTACAATGAGCAGTTCTTC
NA	TRBV6-6	TRBJ2-7	TRBD1	CASSTDREFPYEQYF	TGTGCCAGCAGTACGGACAGGGAGTTCCCCTACGAGCAGTACTTC
many	TRBV6-6	TRBJ1-5	NA	CASSYSSLQPQHF	TGTGCCAGCAGTTACTCGAGCCTTCAGCCCCAGCATTTT
NA	TRBV20-1	TRBJ2-1	TRBD2	CSARDRLAGGLSSYNEQFF	TGCAGTGCTAGAGATCGCCTAGCGGGAGGCCTGAGCTCCTACAATGAGCAGTTCTTC
NA	TRBV11-2	TRBJ2-7	NA	CASSLPSGVGSYEQYF	TGTGCCAGCAGCTTACCAAGCGGCGTAGGGTCCTACGAGCAGTACTTC
many	TRBV11-2	TRBJ2-7	NA	CASSSDWDEQYF	TGTGCCAGCAGTTCCGACTGGGACGAGCAGTACTTC
NA	TRBV9	TRBJ2-7	TRBD2	CASSPGGVAGSYEQYF	TGTGCCAGCAGCCCCGGCGGGGTAGCGGGGTCCTACGAGCAGTACTTC
many	TRBV7-9	TRBJ2-7	TRBD1	CASSAPGQIEQYF	TGTGCCAGCAGCGCACCGGGACAGATCGAGCAGTACTTC